The following is a T cell receptor (beta chain) sequence with its context. The antigen is not known. Only CD45RO-negative cells positively selected for CCR7 counted as naive CD8 cells, so terminally differentiated effector memory CD45RA+ cells were excluded. CDR1 is SGHKS, CDR2 YYEKEE, per germline (reference sequence). This CDR3 has 14 residues. J gave up 3 bases and V 2 bases, and 5 bases lay outside the gene matches. Profiled with immunoSEQ multiplex PCR; TCRdb holds only in-frame clones, not every one. The table lists 650,000 to 800,000 clones, 92% of them singletons. The record originates from a study of shared clonotypes between healthy human individuals. Study as a whole: Two female and three male donors aged 18 to 49 were enrolled. Plates per donor: three CD4 naive, three CD4 memory, two CD8 naive, one CD8 memory. Study-wide results and caveats: With a few donors compared, around 5% of naive CD4 clonotypes were shared.

Sample: naive CD8+ T cells sorted from blood. The sequence derives from a young man in good health. The chain joins TRBV5-5 to TRBJ2-7; 7 bases fit TRBD1. The CDR3 DNA reads TGTGCCAGCAGCTTAGGACAGGAGAACTACGAGCAGTACTTC. Its protein is CASSLGQENYEQYF.